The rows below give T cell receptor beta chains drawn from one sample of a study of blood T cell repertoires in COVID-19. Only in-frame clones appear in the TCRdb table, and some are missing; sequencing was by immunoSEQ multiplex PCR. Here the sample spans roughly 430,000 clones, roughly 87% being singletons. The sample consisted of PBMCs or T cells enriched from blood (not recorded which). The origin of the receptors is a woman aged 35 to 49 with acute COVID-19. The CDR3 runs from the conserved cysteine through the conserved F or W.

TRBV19 CASSTTHQETQYF
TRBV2 CASRERQGAEAFF
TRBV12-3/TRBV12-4 CASSPRTGSRTFF
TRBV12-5 CASGLGLADGETQYF
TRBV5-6 CASSFRPGTRNQPQHF
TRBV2 CASSGEVDYGYTF
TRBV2 CASRAGTGYEQYF
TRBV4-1 CASSQDKASGVPAEETQYF
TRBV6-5 CASSSAGAIETQYF
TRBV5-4 CASSTRTGNYEQYF